One sample yielded the 32 T cell receptor beta chains listed below, sequenced in a study of blood T cell repertoires in COVID-19. Produced via immunoSEQ multiplex PCR; TCRdb's table is partial and in-frame only. The data contain roughly 95,000 clones, approximately 78% of them singletons. Specimen: peripheral blood. These receptors were taken from a man aged 50 to 60 with active or convalescent COVID-19.

In DNA form, the CDR3 reads TGTGCCAGCAGCGCTAGGAGAGAAAACGAGCAGTACTTC. Its protein is CASSARRENEQYF. The V gene is TRBV7-2, the J gene TRBJ2-7; D not certain. In germline, CDR1 is SGHTA, CDR2 FQGNSA. This CDR3 comprises 13 residues. Deletions cut 5 bases from V and 5 bases from J, with 13 bases between.

As for this clone: Other DNA sequences of this sample code for an identical CDR3. The chain carries TRBV7-9 and TRBJ2-3; TRBD1 aligns across 12 bases. Germline CDR1 reads SEHNR; CDR2 reads FQNEAQ (reference sequence). This CDR3 spans 14 amino acids. V trimming: 4 bases; J trimming: 5 bases; junction bases outside the gene matches: 1. The CDR3 nucleotides are TGTGCCAGCAGCTGGGACAGGGGGCAAGATACGCAGTATTTT. It encodes CASSWDRGQDTQYF.

The genes are TRBV10-1 and TRBJ2-5; 15 nucleotides agree with TRBD2. The V and J ends lost 2 bases and 6 bases, in that order; junction bases with no gene match: 1. Germline assignment: CDR1 WNHNN and CDR2 SYGVQD (reference sequence). This CDR3 is built from 15 residues. The CDR3: CASSEGTSGGKTQYF. DNA for the CDR3: TGCGCCAGCAGTGAGGGGACTAGCGGGGGGAAGACCCAGTACTTC.

This clone turned up a few times. The gene calls are TRBV7-8 and TRBJ2-2; TRBD2 agrees at 12 bases. The CDR3 length is 17 residues. CDR1 is SGHVS and CDR2 is FQNEAQ in the germline V gene. V was clipped by 0 bases and J by 7 bases; unmatched bases: 6. In DNA, the CDR3 is TGTGCCAGCAGCTTAGCGCCGACTAGCGGGGGCTACGGGGAGCTGTTTTTT. It codes for CASSLAPTSGGYGELFF.

This clone turned up a few times. This chain's CDR3 is CSAKGQGNTEAFF. DNA of the CDR3: TGCAGCGCCAAGGGACAGGGGAACACTGAAGCTTTCTTT. The chain joins TRBV29-1 to TRBJ1-1; 9 bases are shared with TRBD1. Losses at the gene ends were 7 bases for V and 1 base for J; bases not matched to a gene: 4. Germline lookup yields CDR1 SQVTM and CDR2 ANQGSEA. This CDR3 has 13 residues.

The gene calls are TRBV9 and TRBJ2-4; TRBD1 might be the D (5 bases). The CDR3 is 15 residues long. Germline V lookup: CDR1 SGDLS, CDR2 YYNGEE. V gave up 5 bases and J gave up 3 bases, with 15 bases separating them. The CDR3, as DNA: TGTGCCAGCAGTCCTGGGGCTTTTGGCAAAAACATTCAGTACTTC. This gives the protein CASSPGAFGKNIQYF.

Concerning this clone: A read error may produce the germline difference seen at one junction end. CDR3 sequence (DNA): TGTGCCAGCAGCGTAGAGGGACTAGCGGCGTACCAAGAGGCCCAGTACTTC. Translation: CASSVEGLAAYQEAQYF. The rearrangement links TRBV9 to TRBJ2-5; 11 nucleotides match TRBD2. The germline V gene encodes CDR1 SGDLS and CDR2 YYNGEE. This CDR3 has 17 amino acids.

The V call is TRBV5-4, the J call TRBJ2-5; TRBD2 matches 8 bases. This CDR3 is 15 amino acids long. V lost 3 bases to trimming and J lost 2 bases; unmatched junction nucleotides: 6. CDR1 and CDR2 (germline): SGHNT, YYREEE (reference sequence). In DNA, the CDR3 is TGTGCCAGCAGCTCGGGACTAGTCTCTCAAGAGACCCAGTACTTC. It codes for CASSSGLVSQETQYF.

The chain couples TRBV3-1 (or the pseudogene TRBV3-2) to TRBJ2-1; tentative D call: TRBD2 (7 bases). CDR1 and CDR2 (germline): LGHDT, YNNKEL (reference sequence). The length of the CDR3 is 16 residues. Trimming removed 1 base at V and 3 bases at J, with 13 bases between. For the CDR3, the DNA is TGTGCCAGCAGCCAAGGATGGGGGGGCAACTACAATGAGCAGTTCTTC. Translating gives CASSQGWGGNYNEQFF.

V usage is TRBV9 and J usage is TRBJ2-3, with TRBD2 matching 9 bases. Germline V lookup: CDR1 SGDLS, CDR2 YYNGEE. With V trimmed by 2 bases and J by 4 bases, 8 bases remained unmatched. The CDR3 extends over 16 amino acids. The CDR3 sequence is CASSVDAGGQADTQYF. For the CDR3, the DNA is TGTGCCAGCAGCGTGGATGCGGGGGGGCAGGCAGATACGCAGTATTTT.

This clone was counted only a few times. The chain has TRBV6-6 and TRBJ1-5; no firm D call. The CDR3 contains 13 residues. V was clipped by 2 bases and J by 0 bases, with 2 bases between them. Germline CDR1 is MNHNY and CDR2 is SVGAGI (reference sequence). The CDR3 loop is CASSYHSNQPQHF. In nucleotides, the CDR3 is TGTGCCAGCAGTTACCATAGCAATCAGCCCCAGCATTTT.

Only one count was recorded for this clone. This chain uses TRBV19 with TRBJ2-1; the D gene is possibly TRBD1 (5 bases). Trimming shortened V by 3 bases and J by 2 bases, and 11 bases separated the two germline ends. The CDR3 length is 15 residues. Germline V gene lookup returns CDR1 LNHDA and CDR2 SQIVND (reference sequence). The CDR3 spells CASSIARATYNEQFF. In nucleotides, the CDR3 is TGTGCCAGTAGTATTGCCAGGGCGACCTACAATGAGCAGTTCTTC.

V and J are TRBV24-1 and TRBJ2-5; 7 nucleotides match TRBD2. Germline loops: CDR1 KGHDR, CDR2 SFDVKD. The V and J ends lost 4 bases and 5 bases, in that order; junction bases with no gene match: 9. This CDR3 has 15 amino acids. The CDR3 is CATSDTLVGGETQYF. Here the CDR3 DNA reads TGTGCCACCAGTGACACCCTTGTCGGGGGGGAGACCCAGTACTTC.

This clone occurred once. The chain's CDR3 is CASTRTGLNTEAFF. CDR3 coding DNA: TGTGCCAGCACCCGGACAGGGTTGAACACTGAAGCTTTCTTT. This chain joins TRBV6-6 and TRBJ1-1, with 8 bases that match TRBD1. This CDR3 is built from 14 residues. J gave up 0 bases and V 7 bases, and 4 bases lay outside the gene matches. Germline loops: CDR1 MNHNY, CDR2 SVGAGI (reference sequence).

The V and J genes are TRBV18 and TRBJ1-5; perhaps TRBD1 as D (6 bases). The CDR3 extends over 15 amino acids. V was cut by 0 bases and J by 8 bases, with 14 bases left in between. The germline V gene has CDR1 KGHSH and CDR2 LQKENI. CDR3 region: CASSPPGHLMEPQHF. Written as DNA, the CDR3 is TGTGCCAGCTCACCACCGGGACACCTTATGGAGCCCCAGCATTTT.

The table lists this clone with a few counts. The V call is TRBV19, the J call TRBJ2-2, with a tentative D call TRBD1 (6 bases). This CDR3 is 18 amino acids long. Trimming removed 5 bases at V and 4 bases at J, with 23 bases between. Looked up from germline, CDR1 is LNHDA and CDR2 is SQIVND (reference sequence). CDR3 sequence: CASSLIPTGPRGTGELFF. The CDR3, as DNA: TGTGCCAGTAGTCTCATCCCGACAGGACCTCGAGGCACCGGGGAGCTGTTTTTT.

Notes on this clone: This same CDR3 is encoded by further DNA sequences in the sample. The genes are TRBV28 and TRBJ1-2; 8 nucleotides agree with TRBD1. CDR1 and CDR2 (germline): MDHEN, SYDVKM. The CDR3 extends over 14 amino acids. With V trimmed by 4 bases and J by 5 bases, 6 bases remained unmatched. The CDR3 DNA reads TGTGCCAGCAGTTCCGGACAGGGAGATTATGGCTACACCTTC. Its protein product is CASSSGQGDYGYTF.

This rearrangement joins TRBV10-3 to TRBJ2-5, with D possibly matching TRBD1 (5 bases). Germline CDR1 is ENHRY and CDR2 is SYGVKD. The CDR3 sequence is 16 residues long. V shed 0 bases and J shed 5 bases, with 16 bases lying between them. The CDR3 DNA sequence: TGTGCCATCAGTGAGTCTCTCCAGGGTACGTCGGAGACCCAGTACTTC. This sequence encodes CAISESLQGTSETQYF.

This rearrangement joins TRBV14 to TRBJ1-1; TRBD1 matches 9 bases. Trimming at V came to 6 bases and at J to 8 bases, leaving 4 bases not matched to a gene. Germline V lookup: CDR1 SGHDN, CDR2 FVKESK. The CDR3 spans 12 residues. The CDR3 region is CASRQGAGEAFF. Here the CDR3 DNA reads TGTGCCAGCAGACAGGGGGCGGGGGAAGCTTTCTTT.

CDR3 sequence: CASSLSGPSSYEQYF. The CDR3 DNA is TGTGCCAGCAGCTTATCAGGGCCTAGCTCCTACGAGCAGTACTTC. J is TRBJ2-7 and V is TRBV7-6, with D possibly TRBD1 on 5 matching bases. This CDR3 is 15 amino acids long. V lost 2 bases and J 0 bases, leaving 11 bases between the germline ends. Germline V gene sequence: CDR1 SGHVS, CDR2 FNYEAQ.

This sequence joins TRBV7-9 and TRBJ1-5, with TRBD1 as a possible D gene (5 bases). Germline values: CDR1 SEHNR, CDR2 FQNEAQ (reference sequence). The CDR3 loop spans 16 amino acids. V was trimmed by 4 bases and J by 1 base, leaving 14 bases between them. The CDR3, as DNA: TGTGCCAGCAGCTCCATAAGGGGTAAGAGCAATCAGCCCCAGCATTTT. It translates to CASSSIRGKSNQPQHF.

The table lists this clone with a few counts. The CDR3: CASSLSLEQYF. The CDR3 DNA follows: TGTGCCAGCAGCCTCTCCTTAGAGCAGTACTTC. The chain joins TRBV7-8 to TRBJ2-7; no definite D call. CDR1 and CDR2 (germline): SGHVS, FQNEAQ. CDR3 length: 11 amino acids. Trimming shortened V by 5 bases and J by 7 bases, and 9 bases separated the two germline ends.

V is TRBV24-1 and J is TRBJ1-5, with 10 bases matching TRBD1. Germline V gene lookup returns CDR1 KGHDR and CDR2 SFDVKD. The CDR3 runs 16 residues. V lost 4 bases to trimming and J lost 3 bases; unmatched junction nucleotides: 5. The CDR3, as DNA: TGTGCCACCAGTGAACCCGGGACAGGGGTCAATCAGCCCCAGCATTTT. It translates to CATSEPGTGVNQPQHF.

The chain recombines TRBV9 with TRBJ1-1; D gene uncertain. Germline CDR1 is SGDLS and CDR2 is YYNGEE. V was clipped by 4 bases and J by 3 bases, with 16 bases between them. The CDR3 totals 15 residues. CDR3 in DNA: TGTGCCAGCAGCTCCCACCCGGGGTGGGACACTGAAGCTTTCTTT. Translation gives CASSSHPGWDTEAFF. Full variable domain (remainder filled in from reference TRBV9 and TRBJ1-1): DSGVTQTPKHLITATGQRVTLRCSPRSGDLSVYWYQQSLDQGLQFLIQYYNGEERAKGNILERFSAQQFPDLHSELNLSSLELGDSALYFCASSSHPGWDTEAFFGQGTRLTVV.

DNA for the CDR3: TGCGCCAGCAGCACCGGACTAGCGGGGGGGGTCACAGATACGCAGTATTTT. Its protein is CASSTGLAGGVTDTQYF. The V call is TRBV5-1, the J call TRBJ2-3, with TRBD2 matching over 15 bases. With V trimmed by 4 bases and J by 2 bases, 5 bases remained unmatched. The CDR3 is 17 amino acids. CDR1 is SGHRS, CDR2 YFSETQ, per germline.

The chain has TRBV6-5 and TRBJ2-6; TRBD1 might be the D (5 bases). The germline V and J ends were trimmed by 6 bases and 1 base, with 7 bases remaining between them. This CDR3 has 14 amino acids. Looked up from germline, CDR1 is MNHEY and CDR2 is SVGAGI. CDR3 sequence reads: CASSSGSGANVLTF. In DNA, the CDR3 is TGTGCCAGCAGCTCAGGGTCTGGGGCCAACGTCCTGACTTTC.

The rearrangement links TRBV27 to TRBJ1-2; possible D gene TRBD1, 5 bases. V gave up 4 bases and J gave up 4 bases, with 25 bases separating them. In germline, CDR1 is MNHEY, CDR2 SMNVEV (reference sequence). CDR3 length equals 18 residues. The CDR3 sequence: CASSSANRAGRRSYGYTF. The CDR3 nucleotides are TGTGCCAGCAGTTCCGCCAATCGGGCAGGGCGGAGAAGCTATGGCTACACCTTC.

The J gene is TRBJ2-5, the V gene TRBV27; 11 bases align to TRBD2. Germline CDR1 MNHEY, CDR2 SMNVEV (reference sequence). CDR3 length: 15 residues. Trimming removed 0 bases from V and 5 bases from J; junction bases left unmatched: 2. CDR3 amino acids: CASSLSSGGAETQYF. The CDR3 nucleotides are TGTGCCAGCAGTTTATCTAGCGGGGGGGCCGAGACCCAGTACTTC.

The V call is TRBV30, the J call TRBJ1-4, with 7 nucleotides matching TRBD1. In germline, CDR1 is GTSNPN, CDR2 SVGIG (reference sequence). The CDR3 extends over 16 amino acids. Unmatched junction bases numbered 4, after V lost 0 bases and J lost 0 bases. The CDR3 region has the DNA TGTGCCTGGAGTGTCGACAGGGAAGCAACTAATGAAAAACTGTTTTTT. Translated: CAWSVDREATNEKLFF.

J is TRBJ1-3 and V is TRBV4-1, with D unresolved. Trimming removed 8 bases at V and 0 bases at J, with 5 bases between. Germline values: CDR1 MGHRA, CDR2 YSYEKL. The CDR3 spans 12 residues. The CDR3 sequence: CASSRSGNTIYF. The CDR3 DNA follows: TGCGCCAGCTCCCGCTCTGGAAACACCATATATTTT.

The chain links TRBV7-6 to TRBJ2-3; TRBD1 matches at 7 bases. Per germline, CDR1 SGHVS and CDR2 FNYEAQ. The V and J ends lost 0 bases and 6 bases, in that order; junction bases with no gene match: 3. The CDR3 has 14 amino acids. For the CDR3, the DNA is TGTGCCAGCAGCTTAGCTCAGGGGGTTGATACGCAGTATTTT. It is translated as CASSLAQGVDTQYF.

On this clone itself: Other DNA sequences in this specimen translate into the identical CDR3. The V gene is TRBV19, the J gene TRBJ1-1, with TRBD1 matching over 7 bases. Trimming removed 2 bases from V and 2 bases from J; junction bases left unmatched: 2. CDR3 length: 14 residues. The germline CDR1 and CDR2 sequences are LNHDA and SQIVND (reference sequence). CDR3 protein: CASSITGANTEAFF. The CDR3 bases are TGTGCCAGTAGTATAACAGGGGCTAACACTGAAGCTTTCTTT.